Below, one TCR beta chain is given with its context. The data derive from a study of T cell changes during pregnancy in multiple sclerosis. Generated by immunoSEQ multiplex PCR, the TCRdb table keeps only in-frame clones and is missing some. This table has roughly 80,000 clones, around 93% appearing once. The CDR3 totals 16 residues. Germline lookup yields CDR1 LNHDA and CDR2 SQIVND (reference sequence). The trim removed 1 base at V and 6 bases at J, leaving 9 bases unmatched. The V and J genes are TRBV19 and TRBJ1-5; TRBD1 matches 7 bases. This clonotype originated in a female donor with multiple sclerosis, enrolled in a pregnancy study. The input for sequencing was peripheral blood, taken in the second trimester of pregnancy. CDR3 residues: CASSIGDRVETQPQHF. The CDR3, as DNA: TGTGCCAGTAGTATAGGAGACAGGGTCGAAACTCAGCCCCAGCATTTT.